The rows below give T cell receptor beta chains drawn from one sample of a study of blood T cell repertoires in COVID-19. Assay: immunoSEQ multiplex PCR; the TCRdb copy retains only in-frame clones and omits some. The table has roughly 70,000 clones, 75% to 95% seen once. Sequencing input: peripheral blood. These receptors came from a human donor with active COVID-19. The donor label of this sample is uncertain. Both conserved end residues are part of each CDR3.

TRBV15 CATSRPDRGEKLFF
TRBV6-6 CASNRDSEYEQYF
TRBV6-2/TRBV6-3 CASSAQGKGAYEQYF
TRBV5-1 CASSPRLAASYNEQFF
TRBV28 CASSMSWTEAFF
TRBV7-2 CASSLGAGREAFF
TRBV24-1 CATSRQGNTEAFF
TRBV5-6 CASSFDRDGEQFF
TRBV9 CASSRPGSRANEKLFF
TRBV27 CASSSLADKNIQYF
TRBV7-6 CASSLVQGAGTEAFF
TRBV6-6 CASSPENQPQHF
TRBV7-6 CASSSGTSGKNEQYF
TRBV7-2 CASSPDRAFSGELFF
TRBV12-5 CASGLTGSGNTIYF
TRBV28 CASSYRDGSNQPQHF
TRBV18 CASSQTGTSGSGQYF
TRBV12-5 CASGLVEGGDALYEQYF
TRBV6-5 CASSYDRPLKGTQYF
TRBV28 CASNRDSSGDGYTF
TRBV6-6 CASSYPGQGEAEAFF
TRBV14 CASSQTSGSNEQYF
TRBV10-2 CASSGLAYSTDTQYF
TRBV4-2 CASSREGDATGELFF
TRBV10-3 CAIRSEDYEQYF
TRBV11-3 CASSLGLAGYTDTQYF
TRBV2 CATDRDRSTDTQYF
TRBV7-9 CASSTAVTWEEKLFF
TRBV19 CASSTGNTEAFF
TRBV7-9 CASSLDGYGYTF
TRBV24-1 CATSSYPSGSSLGELFF
TRBV4-3 CASSQGDSGNTIYF
TRBV5-6 CASSLGSQPQHF
TRBV6-1 CASSETSGSLNNEQFF
TRBV28 CASSLGSVSNQPQHF
TRBV2 CASSLSHQPQHF
TRBV27 CASSSDSRPYGYTF
TRBV4-3 CASSQGQGSDTIYF
TRBV4-3 CASSQVPRAAYNEQFF
TRBV28 CASSLGTGYEKLFF
TRBV9 CASSERVINYGYTF
TRBV24-1 CATSDSGFAGNTIYF
TRBV5-1 CASSSQGDGYTF
TRBV19 CASRTRDVFSYEQYF
TRBV5-1 CASSLEQLKLGNTIYF
TRBV4-3 CASSPGQLSYEQYF
TRBV28 CASSPTGGTEAFF
TRBV4-1 CASSVPGRAETQYF
TRBV5-5 CASSLARVDGELFF
TRBV10-1 CASSPGLAGGVIYEQYF
TRBV7-2 CASSPTRFRDRSGNTIYF
TRBV5-1 CASSSTSGYEQYF
TRBV7-6 CASSAGLAEPYEQYF
TRBV21-1 CASSNPAGVGETQYF
TRBV30 CAWSLRGSGLAGGYNEQFF
TRBV28 CASSPAGGRVDTQYF
TRBV7-8 CASSSTPRGKRNEQFF
TRBV28 CASTPLGRGENIQYF
TRBV29-1 CSVPGVGTEAFF